The clone carrying this TCR beta chain was seen many times. The antigen is unknown. The data were obtained in a study of neurological immune-mediated disorders. General study findings and limits: Private repertoires in all groups were suggested, as expanded clones shared no CDR3 amino acid sequences across subjects.

Time point denoted: longitudinal time-point 3. Healthy controls consisted of blood bank volunteers in Maryland, USA. The starting material, 2 million PBMCs stored at -80 C, gave rise to the unsorted libraries. Each CDR3 protein is one row after TCRdb ran MiXCR on the 5' RACE reads. Among approximately 45,000 distinct CDR3 sequences, approximately 13% were seen once, and the ten largest hold 9.5% to 12%. The germline V gene encodes CDR1 DFQATT and CDR2 SNEGSKA (reference sequence). The CDR3 contains 11 residues. V lost 3 bases to trimming and J lost 9 bases, with 11 bases between them. The sequenced sample was PBMCs. This chain joins TRBV20-1 and TRBJ1-1; D unresolved. The sequence was obtained from a man in his thirties or forties in good health. CDR3 amino acids: CSASGPAKAFF. For the CDR3, the DNA is TGCAGTGCTAGCGGGCCAGCCAAAGCTTTCTTT.